This T cell receptor (beta chain) was captured by sequencing in a study of blood T cell repertoires in COVID-19. Study summary: T cells, B-cell-depleted T cells, or PBMCs provided the cDNA or gDNA that served as material.

V was clipped by 7 bases and J by 7 bases, with 19 bases between them. In germline, CDR1 is SGHRS, CDR2 YFSETQ. CDR3 length: 14 residues. There are a few counts of this clone. Sequencing was performed with immunoSEQ multiplex PCR; in TCRdb, only in-frame clones are kept and a portion is missing. The sample carries about 73,000 clones, 80% to 85% recorded once. The TCR originated in an elderly man with active or convalescent COVID-19. The chain couples TRBV5-1 to TRBJ2-3; D perhaps matches TRBD1 (6 bases). The sequenced sample was peripheral blood. The CDR3 DNA reads as TGCGCCAGCCGATCGACTCTGGGGGCGAATACGCAGTATTTT. Translating it yields CASRSTLGANTQYF.